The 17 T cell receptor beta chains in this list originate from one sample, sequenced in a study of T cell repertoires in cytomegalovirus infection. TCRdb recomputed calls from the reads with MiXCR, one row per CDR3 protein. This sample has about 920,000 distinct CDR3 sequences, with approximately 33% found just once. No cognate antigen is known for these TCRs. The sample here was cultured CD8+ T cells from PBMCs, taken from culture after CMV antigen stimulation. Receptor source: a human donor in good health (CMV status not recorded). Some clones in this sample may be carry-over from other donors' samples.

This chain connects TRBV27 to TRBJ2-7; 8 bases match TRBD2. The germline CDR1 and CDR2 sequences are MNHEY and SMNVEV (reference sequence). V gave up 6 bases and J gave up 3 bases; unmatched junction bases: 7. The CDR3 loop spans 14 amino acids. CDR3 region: CASRFGGALYEQYF. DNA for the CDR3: TGTGCCAGCAGATTCGGGGGGGCCCTCTACGAGCAGTACTTC.

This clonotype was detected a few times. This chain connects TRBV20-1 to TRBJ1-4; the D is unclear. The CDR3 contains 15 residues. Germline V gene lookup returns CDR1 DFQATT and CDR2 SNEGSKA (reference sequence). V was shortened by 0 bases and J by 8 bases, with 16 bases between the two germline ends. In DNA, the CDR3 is TGCAGTGCTAGAGATAGGGTGGTAGTTGGAGAAAAACTGTTTTTT. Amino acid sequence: CSARDRVVVGEKLFF.

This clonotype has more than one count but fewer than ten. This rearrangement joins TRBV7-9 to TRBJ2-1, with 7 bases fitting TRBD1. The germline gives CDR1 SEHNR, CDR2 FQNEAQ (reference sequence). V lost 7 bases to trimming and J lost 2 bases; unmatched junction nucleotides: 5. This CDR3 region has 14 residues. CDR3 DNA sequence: TGTGCCAGCAACAACGACAGGGCCTACAATGAGCAGTTCTTC. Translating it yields CASNNDRAYNEQFF.

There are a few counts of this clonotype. The chain's CDR3 is CASSADRGLTNYGYTF. The DNA for the CDR3 is TGTGCCAGCAGCGCGGACAGGGGGTTAACTAACTATGGCTACACCTTC. This chain uses TRBV4-2 with TRBJ1-2; 10 bases agree with TRBD1. The CDR3 sequence is 16 residues long. V lost 5 bases to trimming and J lost 0 bases; unmatched junction nucleotides: 6. CDR1 and CDR2 from the germline V gene are LGHNA and YNFKEQ.

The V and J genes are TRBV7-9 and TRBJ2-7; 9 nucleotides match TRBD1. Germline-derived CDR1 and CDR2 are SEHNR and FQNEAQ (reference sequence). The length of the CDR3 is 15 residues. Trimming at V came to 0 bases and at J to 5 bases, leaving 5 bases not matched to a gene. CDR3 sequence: CASSLAQGAENEQYF. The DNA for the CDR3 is TGTGCCAGCAGCTTAGCACAGGGGGCAGAAAACGAGCAGTACTTC. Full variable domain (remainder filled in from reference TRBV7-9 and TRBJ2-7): DTGVSQNPRHKITKRGQNVTFRCDPISEHNRLYWYRQTLGQGPEFLTYFQNEAQLEKSRLLSDRFSAERPKGSFSTLEIQRTEQGDSAMYLCASSLAQGAENEQYFGPGTRLTVT.

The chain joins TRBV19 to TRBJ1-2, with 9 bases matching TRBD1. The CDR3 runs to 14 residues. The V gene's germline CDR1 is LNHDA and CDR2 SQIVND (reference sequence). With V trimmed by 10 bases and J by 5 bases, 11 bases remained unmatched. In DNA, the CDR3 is TGTGCCACTAGCCCTACCGACAGGGGGTATGGCTACACCTTC. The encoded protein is CATSPTDRGYGYTF.

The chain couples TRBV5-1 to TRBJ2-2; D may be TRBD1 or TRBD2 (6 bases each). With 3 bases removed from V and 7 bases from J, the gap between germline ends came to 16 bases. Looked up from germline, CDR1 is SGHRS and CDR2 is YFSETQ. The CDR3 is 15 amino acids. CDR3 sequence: CASSSEGVVVGELFF. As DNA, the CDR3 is TGCGCCAGCAGCTCGGAGGGGGTCGTCGTCGGGGAGCTGTTTTTT.

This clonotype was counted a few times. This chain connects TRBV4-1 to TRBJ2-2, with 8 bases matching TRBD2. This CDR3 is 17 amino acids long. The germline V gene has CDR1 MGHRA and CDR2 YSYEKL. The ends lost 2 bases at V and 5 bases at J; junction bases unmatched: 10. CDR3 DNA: TGCGCCAGCAGCCAACCCGTCGTAGCGGGGAAGACCGGGGAGCTGTTTTTT. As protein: CASSQPVVAGKTGELFF.

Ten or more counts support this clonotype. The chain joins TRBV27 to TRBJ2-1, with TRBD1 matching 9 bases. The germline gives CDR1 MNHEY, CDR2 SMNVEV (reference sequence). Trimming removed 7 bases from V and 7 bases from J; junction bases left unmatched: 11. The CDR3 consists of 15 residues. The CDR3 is CASNRQGGSWNEQFF. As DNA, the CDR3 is TGTGCCAGCAATCGACAGGGGGGGTCATGGAATGAGCAGTTCTTC.

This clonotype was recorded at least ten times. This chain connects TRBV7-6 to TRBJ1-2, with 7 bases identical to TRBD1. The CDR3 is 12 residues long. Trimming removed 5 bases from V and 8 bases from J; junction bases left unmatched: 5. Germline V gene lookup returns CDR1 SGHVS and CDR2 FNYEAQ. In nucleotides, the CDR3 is TGTGCCAGCAGCCCAGGGGGAGGGGGCTACACCTTC. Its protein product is CASSPGGGGYTF.

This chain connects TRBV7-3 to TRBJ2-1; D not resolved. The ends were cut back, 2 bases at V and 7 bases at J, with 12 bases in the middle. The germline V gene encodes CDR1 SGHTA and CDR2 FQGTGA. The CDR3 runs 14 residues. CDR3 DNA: TGTGCCAGCAGCTTAGGGCTAGGTTTGAATGAGCAGTTCTTC. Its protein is CASSLGLGLNEQFF.

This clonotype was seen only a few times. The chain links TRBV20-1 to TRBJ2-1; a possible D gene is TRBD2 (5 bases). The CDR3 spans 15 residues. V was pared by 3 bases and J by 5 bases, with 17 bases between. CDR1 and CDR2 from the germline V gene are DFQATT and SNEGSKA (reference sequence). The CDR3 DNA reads TGCAGTGCTAGCCCTAAGGACTCCGGGAACAATGAGCAGTTCTTC. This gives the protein CSASPKDSGNNEQFF.

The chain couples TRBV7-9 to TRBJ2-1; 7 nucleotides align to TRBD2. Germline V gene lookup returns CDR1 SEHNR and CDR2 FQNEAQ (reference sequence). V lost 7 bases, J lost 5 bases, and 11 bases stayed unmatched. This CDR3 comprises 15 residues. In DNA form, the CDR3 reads TGTGCCAGCATCCCCCCCGGCGGGAGAAACAATGAGCAGTTCTTC. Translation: CASIPPGGRNNEQFF.

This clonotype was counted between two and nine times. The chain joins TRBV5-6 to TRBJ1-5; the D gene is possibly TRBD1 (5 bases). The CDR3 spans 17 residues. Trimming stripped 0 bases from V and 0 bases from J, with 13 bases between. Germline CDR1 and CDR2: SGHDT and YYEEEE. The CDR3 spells CASSLVAGRYSNQPQHF. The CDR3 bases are TGTGCCAGCAGCTTGGTGGCGGGACGGTATAGCAATCAGCCCCAGCATTTT.

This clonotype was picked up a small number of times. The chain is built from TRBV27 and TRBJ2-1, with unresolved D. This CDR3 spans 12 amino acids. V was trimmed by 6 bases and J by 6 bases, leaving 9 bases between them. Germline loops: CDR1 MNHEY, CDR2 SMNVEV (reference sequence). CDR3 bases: TGTGCCAGCAGCACGGGTCTCAATGAGCAGTTCTTC. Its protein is CASSTGLNEQFF.

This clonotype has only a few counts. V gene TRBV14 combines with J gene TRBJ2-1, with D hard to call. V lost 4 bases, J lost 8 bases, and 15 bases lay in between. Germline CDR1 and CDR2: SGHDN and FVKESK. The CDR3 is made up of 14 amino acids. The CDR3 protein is CASSPLSARDEQFF. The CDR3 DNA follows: TGTGCCAGCAGCCCACTCTCAGCAAGAGATGAGCAGTTCTTC.

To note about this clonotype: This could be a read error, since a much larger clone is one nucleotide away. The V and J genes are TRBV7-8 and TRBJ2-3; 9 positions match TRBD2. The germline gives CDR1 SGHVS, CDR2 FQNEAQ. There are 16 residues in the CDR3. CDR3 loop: CTSAPGTSPGTDTQYF. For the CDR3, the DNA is TGTACCAGCGCCCCCGGGACTAGCCCCGGCACAGATACGCAGTATTTT.